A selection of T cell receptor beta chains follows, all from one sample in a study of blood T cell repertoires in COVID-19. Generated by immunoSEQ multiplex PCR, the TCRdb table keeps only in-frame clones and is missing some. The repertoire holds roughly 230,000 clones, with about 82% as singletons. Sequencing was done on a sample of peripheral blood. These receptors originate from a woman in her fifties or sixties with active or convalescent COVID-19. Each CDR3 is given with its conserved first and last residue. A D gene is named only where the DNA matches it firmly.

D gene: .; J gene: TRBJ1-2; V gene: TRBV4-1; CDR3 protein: CASSQDLGTGRRGGYTF
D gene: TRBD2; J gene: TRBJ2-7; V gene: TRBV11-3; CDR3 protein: CASSLGPSGINYEQYF
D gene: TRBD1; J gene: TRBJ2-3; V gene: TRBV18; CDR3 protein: CASSRQGAETDTQYF
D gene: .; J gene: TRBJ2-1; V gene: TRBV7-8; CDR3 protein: CASSTQGAGYNEQFF
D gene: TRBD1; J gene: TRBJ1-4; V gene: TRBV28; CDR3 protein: CASSDRGDEKLFF
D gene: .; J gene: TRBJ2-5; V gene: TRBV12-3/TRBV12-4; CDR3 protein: CASSIGRRETQYF
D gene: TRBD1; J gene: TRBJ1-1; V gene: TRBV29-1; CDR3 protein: CSVEGTDRNTEAFF
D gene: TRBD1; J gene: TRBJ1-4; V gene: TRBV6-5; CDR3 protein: CASTLGTGHEKLFF
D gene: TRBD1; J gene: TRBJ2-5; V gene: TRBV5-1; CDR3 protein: CASSLVDREETQYF
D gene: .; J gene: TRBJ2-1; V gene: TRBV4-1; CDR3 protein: CASSQDGGNSYNEQFF
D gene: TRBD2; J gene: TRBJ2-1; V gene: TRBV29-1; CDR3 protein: CSGTSGRNEQFF
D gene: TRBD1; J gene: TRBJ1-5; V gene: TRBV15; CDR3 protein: CATGRQGRRQPQHF
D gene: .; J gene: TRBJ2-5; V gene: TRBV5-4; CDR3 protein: CASSLAGSETQYF
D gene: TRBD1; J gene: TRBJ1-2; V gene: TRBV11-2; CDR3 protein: CASSLGTGGSGYTF
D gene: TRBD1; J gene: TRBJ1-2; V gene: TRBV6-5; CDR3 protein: CASSYDRGRKGYGYTF
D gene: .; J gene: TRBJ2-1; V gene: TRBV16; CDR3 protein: CASSQYGVEQFF
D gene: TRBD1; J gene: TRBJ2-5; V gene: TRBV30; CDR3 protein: CASNPRGLEETQYF
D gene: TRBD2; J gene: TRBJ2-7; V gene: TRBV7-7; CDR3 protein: CASSQGLADEQYF
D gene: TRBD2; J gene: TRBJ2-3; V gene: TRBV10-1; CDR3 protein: CASSEYKLGRLPDTQYF
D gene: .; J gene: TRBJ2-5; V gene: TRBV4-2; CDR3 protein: CASSQDPGVGETQYF
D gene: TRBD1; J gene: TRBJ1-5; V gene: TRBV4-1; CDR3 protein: CASSQQPPKGQGIQPQHF
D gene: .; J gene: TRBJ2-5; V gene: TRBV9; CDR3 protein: CASSDRRDQETQYF
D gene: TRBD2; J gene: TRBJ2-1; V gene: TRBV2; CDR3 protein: CASRGLAGAPNSEQFF
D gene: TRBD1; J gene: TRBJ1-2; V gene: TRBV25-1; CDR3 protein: CASSGTQGVYYGYTF
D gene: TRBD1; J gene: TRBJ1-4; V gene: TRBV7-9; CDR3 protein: CASSADRAVNEKLFF
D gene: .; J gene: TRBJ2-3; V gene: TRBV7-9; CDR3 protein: CASSPGFGGSTDTQYF
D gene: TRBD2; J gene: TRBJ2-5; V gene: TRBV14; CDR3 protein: CASSPTSGSQETQYF
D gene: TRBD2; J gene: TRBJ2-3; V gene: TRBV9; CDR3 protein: CASSPTVTSGGPGQYF
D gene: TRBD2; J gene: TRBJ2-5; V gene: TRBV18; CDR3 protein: CASSRWLAGESDQETQYF
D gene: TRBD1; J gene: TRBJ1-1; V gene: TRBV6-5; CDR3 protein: CASSIRTGLRGAFF
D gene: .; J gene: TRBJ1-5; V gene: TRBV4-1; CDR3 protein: CASSQSARGTEQPQHF
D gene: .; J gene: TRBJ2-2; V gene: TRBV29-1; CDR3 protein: CSVGEVLEPTNTGELFF
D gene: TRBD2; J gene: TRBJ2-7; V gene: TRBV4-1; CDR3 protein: CASSQFSAGDEQYF
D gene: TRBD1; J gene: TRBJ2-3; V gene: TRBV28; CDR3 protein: CASSPGDRKDTQYF
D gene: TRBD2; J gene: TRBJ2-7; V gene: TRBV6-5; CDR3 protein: CASSRGLAINYEQYF
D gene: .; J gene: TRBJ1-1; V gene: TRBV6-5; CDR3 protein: CASILAGRGEAFF
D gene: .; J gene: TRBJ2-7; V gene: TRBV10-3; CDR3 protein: CAISEGGGWDEQYF
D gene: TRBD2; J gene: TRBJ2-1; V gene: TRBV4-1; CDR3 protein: CASSQDPAGGLNEQFF
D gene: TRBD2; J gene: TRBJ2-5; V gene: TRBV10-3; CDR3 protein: CAISEAGLAGGGETQYF
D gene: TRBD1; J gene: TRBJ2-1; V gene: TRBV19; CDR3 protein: CASTQVPGQGEQFF
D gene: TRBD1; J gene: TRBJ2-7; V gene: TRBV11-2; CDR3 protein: CASSLVGQEEFSYEQYF
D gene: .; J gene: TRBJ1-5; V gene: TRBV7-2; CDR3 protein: CASSLEEGDNQPQHF
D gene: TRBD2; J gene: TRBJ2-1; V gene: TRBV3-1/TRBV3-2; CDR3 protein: CASSQDAGAPYNEQFF
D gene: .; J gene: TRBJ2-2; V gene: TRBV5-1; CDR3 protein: CASRGGTGELFF
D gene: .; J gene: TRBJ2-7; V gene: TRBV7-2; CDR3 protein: CASSNPGSSYEQYF
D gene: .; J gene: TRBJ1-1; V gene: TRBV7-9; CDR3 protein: CASSFNGGTEAFF
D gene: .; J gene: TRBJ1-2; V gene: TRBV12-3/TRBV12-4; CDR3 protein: CASREGTHGGYTF
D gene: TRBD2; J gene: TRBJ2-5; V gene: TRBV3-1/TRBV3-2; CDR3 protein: CASSRSTGLAGTATQYF
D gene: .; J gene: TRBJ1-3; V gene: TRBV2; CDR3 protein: CASSAGLSGNTIYF
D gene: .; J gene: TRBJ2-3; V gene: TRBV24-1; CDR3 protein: CATSDFLTDSDTQYF
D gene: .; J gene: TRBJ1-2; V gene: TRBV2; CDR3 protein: CASRWQAANYGYTF
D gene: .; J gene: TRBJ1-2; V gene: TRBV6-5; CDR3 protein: CASGAAAYGYTF
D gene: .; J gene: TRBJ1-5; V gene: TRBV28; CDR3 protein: CASSLTGSNQPQHF